This TCR beta chain appears in the sequencing data of a study of blood T cell repertoires in COVID-19. Study information: Both acute and convalescent COVID-19 samples were obtained from the United States, Italy and Spain.

The CDR3 has 16 amino acids. Trimming at V came to 5 bases and at J to 6 bases, leaving 6 bases not matched to a gene. Germline CDR1 reads KGHSH; CDR2 reads LQKENI. The data were produced by immunoSEQ multiplex PCR, yet TCRdb's version contains in-frame clones alone and is incomplete. The sample lists approximately 230,000 clones, around 85% occurring once. The TCR was taken from an elderly man with acute or convalescent COVID-19. Material for sequencing was peripheral blood. This chain connects TRBV18 to TRBJ2-1, with 14 positions matching TRBD2. CDR3 sequence (DNA): TGTGCCAGCTCATCTGGACTAGCGGGAGGAGGCAATGAGCAGTTCTTC. As protein: CASSSGLAGGGNEQFF.